This T cell receptor (beta chain) stems from a study of shared clonotypes between healthy human individuals. Notes on this clone: Its antigen is not known.

CDR3 size: 13 residues. V was pared by 5 bases and J by 0 bases, with 7 bases between. Germline-derived CDR1 and CDR2 are SGHTS and YDEGEE. The study, taken as a whole, reports: Rarefaction gave evidence that sorted-subset sequencing remained incomplete despite large depth.

Assay used: immunoSEQ multiplex PCR; TCRdb lists only in-frame clones, some missing. The profile shows roughly 1.4 million clones, less than 99% of them singletons. The specimen was naive CD4+ T cells sorted from blood. Subset in this sample: CD45RA+ positively selected. The sequence was obtained from a young man in good health. V is TRBV5-8 and J is TRBJ2-3; D remains ambiguous. The CDR3 DNA sequence: TGTGCCAGCAGGGCGTCTAGCACAGATACGCAGTATTTT. This codes for CASRASSTDTQYF.